Listed below are T cell receptor beta chains from one sample, sequenced in a study of cytomegalovirus exposure and HLA in healthy donors. Method: immunoSEQ multiplex PCR; TCRdb's copy keeps in-frame clones and lacks some. Among about 150,000 clones listed, over 70% were seen once. Sample: PBMCs. These receptors originate from a man aged 25 to 45 in good health and CMV-seronegative. CDR3s include the opening cysteine and the closing phenylalanine or tryptophan. A D gene is named only where the DNA matches it firmly. Clone size appears in some rows only: once, few, many, or a class for an expanded clone.

clone_size: few; d_call: -; j_call: TRBJ2-3; v_call: TRBV29-1; cdr3_nt: TGCAGCGCTGGAGGTGGCACAGATACGCAGTATTTT; cdr3_aa: CSAGGGTDTQYF
clone_size: few; d_call: TRBD1; j_call: TRBJ2-3; v_call: TRBV19; cdr3_nt: TGTGCCAGCCAGGTAACAGGGGGGGATACGCAGTATTTT; cdr3_aa: CASQVTGGDTQYF
clone_size: -; d_call: -; j_call: TRBJ1-1; v_call: TRBV28; cdr3_nt: TGTGCCAGCAGTTTTGGCAGTGAAGCTTTCTTT; cdr3_aa: CASSFGSEAFF
clone_size: -; d_call: -; j_call: TRBJ2-7; v_call: TRBV25-1; cdr3_nt: TGTGCCAGCTCCGGACTTCGGGGCGAGCAGTACTTC; cdr3_aa: CASSGLRGEQYF
clone_size: -; d_call: -; j_call: TRBJ1-1; v_call: TRBV29-1; cdr3_nt: TGCAGCGTTCAACCCGGGACAAACACTGAAGCTTTCTTT; cdr3_aa: CSVQPGTNTEAFF
clone_size: -; d_call: -; j_call: TRBJ2-1; v_call: TRBV7-2; cdr3_nt: TGTGCCAGCAGCTTAGGCGGGTCCAGCTCCTACAATGAGCAGTTCTTC; cdr3_aa: CASSLGGSSSYNEQFF
clone_size: few; d_call: TRBD1; j_call: TRBJ1-1; v_call: TRBV6-5; cdr3_nt: TGTGCCAGCAGTACGCTTGGACAGGGCGACACTGAAGCTTTCTTT; cdr3_aa: CASSTLGQGDTEAFF
clone_size: -; d_call: TRBD1; j_call: TRBJ1-3; v_call: TRBV7-9; cdr3_nt: TGTGCCAGCAGCCTCACAGGGGGTCTGGAAAACACCATATATTTT; cdr3_aa: CASSLTGGLENTIYF
clone_size: -; d_call: -; j_call: TRBJ2-2; v_call: TRBV29-1; cdr3_nt: TGCAGCGTTGCGAGGGGGACCACCGGGGAGCTGTTTTTT; cdr3_aa: CSVARGTTGELFF
clone_size: -; d_call: TRBD1; j_call: TRBJ2-7; v_call: TRBV27; cdr3_nt: TGTGCCAGCAGTTTCGCCGGGGACAGCTACGAGCAGTACTTC; cdr3_aa: CASSFAGDSYEQYF
clone_size: -; d_call: TRBD2; j_call: TRBJ2-1; v_call: TRBV2; cdr3_nt: TGTGCCAGCAGTATAGCGGGGGGCCTTATCTTCAATGAGCAGTTCTTC; cdr3_aa: CASSIAGGLIFNEQFF
clone_size: once; d_call: -; j_call: TRBJ1-5; v_call: TRBV19; cdr3_nt: TGTGCCAGTAGCCAGGGGTGGGATCAGCCCCAGCATTTT; cdr3_aa: CASSQGWDQPQHF
clone_size: -; d_call: -; j_call: TRBJ1-4; v_call: TRBV9; cdr3_nt: TGTGCCAGCAGCCTTGGGTCTTCCGGCGGGGAAAAACTGTTTTTT; cdr3_aa: CASSLGSSGGEKLFF
clone_size: -; d_call: -; j_call: TRBJ2-5; v_call: TRBV25-1; cdr3_nt: TGTGCCAGCAGTGATACATCGGAGACCCAGTACTTC; cdr3_aa: CASSDTSETQYF
clone_size: once; d_call: -; j_call: TRBJ1-3; v_call: TRBV5-1; cdr3_nt: TGCGCCAGCAGGGACAGACTCTCTGGAAACACCATATATTTT; cdr3_aa: CASRDRLSGNTIYF
clone_size: -; d_call: -; j_call: TRBJ1-1; v_call: TRBV9; cdr3_nt: TGTGCCAGCAGCGCCCCCCGGGCAGGGGTTGCTTTCTTT; cdr3_aa: CASSAPRAGVAFF
clone_size: -; d_call: TRBD1; j_call: TRBJ1-1; v_call: TRBV5-4; cdr3_nt: TGTGCCAGCAGCCTGGGACAGACGAACACTGAAGCTTTCTTT; cdr3_aa: CASSLGQTNTEAFF
clone_size: few; d_call: TRBD1; j_call: TRBJ2-7; v_call: TRBV7-8; cdr3_nt: TGTGCCAGCAGCTTAGGACCGGGACAGCATTACGAGCAGTACTTC; cdr3_aa: CASSLGPGQHYEQYF
clone_size: -; d_call: -; j_call: TRBJ2-3; v_call: TRBV5-6; cdr3_nt: TGTGCCAGCAGCTTAGGGAGAGATACGCAGTATTTT; cdr3_aa: CASSLGRDTQYF
clone_size: -; d_call: TRBD1; j_call: TRBJ2-1; v_call: TRBV19; cdr3_nt: TGTGCCAGTAGTATAGTTGGACAGGGGGCTCATGAGCAGTTCTTC; cdr3_aa: CASSIVGQGAHEQFF
clone_size: -; d_call: TRBD2; j_call: TRBJ2-1; v_call: TRBV7-6; cdr3_nt: TGTGCCAGCAGCCCCCGGACTAGCGGGGGGAGTGAGCAGTTCTTC; cdr3_aa: CASSPRTSGGSEQFF
clone_size: -; d_call: TRBD1; j_call: TRBJ2-6; v_call: TRBV9; cdr3_nt: TGTGCCAGCAGCGCCCGACAGGGATCCGGGGCCAACGTCCTGACTTTC; cdr3_aa: CASSARQGSGANVLTF
clone_size: -; d_call: TRBD1; j_call: TRBJ1-2; v_call: TRBV28; cdr3_nt: TGTGCCAGCAATACTAAACCGGGACAGGGGAAGTATGGCTACACCTTC; cdr3_aa: CASNTKPGQGKYGYTF
clone_size: -; d_call: TRBD1; j_call: TRBJ2-2; v_call: TRBV29-1; cdr3_nt: TGCAGCGTTGAGACAGGGGAGAACACCGGGGAGCTGTTTTTT; cdr3_aa: CSVETGENTGELFF
clone_size: -; d_call: -; j_call: TRBJ2-7; v_call: TRBV21-1; cdr3_nt: TGTGCCAGCAGCTTTCCTCGGGGGGGCTACGAGCAGTACTTC; cdr3_aa: CASSFPRGGYEQYF
clone_size: -; d_call: TRBD1; j_call: TRBJ1-6; v_call: TRBV5-5; cdr3_nt: TGTGCCAGCAGCACATCCGGGACAGGGGATTCACCCCTCCACTTT; cdr3_aa: CASSTSGTGDSPLHF
clone_size: -; d_call: TRBD1; j_call: TRBJ1-5; v_call: TRBV5-6; cdr3_nt: TGTGCCAGCAGCCTATGGACAGGGGGTAATCAGCCCCAGCATTTT; cdr3_aa: CASSLWTGGNQPQHF
clone_size: -; d_call: -; j_call: TRBJ1-2; v_call: TRBV6-5; cdr3_nt: TGTGCCAGCAGTTCAGGGAATGGTGGCTACACCTTC; cdr3_aa: CASSSGNGGYTF
clone_size: -; d_call: TRBD1; j_call: TRBJ1-2; v_call: TRBV6-1; cdr3_nt: TGTGCCAGCAAAACAGGGGTCCACGTGTCCTATGGCTACACCTTC; cdr3_aa: CASKTGVHVSYGYTF
clone_size: -; d_call: -; j_call: TRBJ2-7; v_call: TRBV9; cdr3_nt: TGTGCCAGCAGCGTAGGCTCGGCCTACGAGCAGTACTTC; cdr3_aa: CASSVGSAYEQYF
clone_size: -; d_call: -; j_call: TRBJ2-2; v_call: TRBV6-5; cdr3_nt: TGTGCCAGCAGTTATGGGAGGAACACCGGGGAGCTGTTTTTT; cdr3_aa: CASSYGRNTGELFF
clone_size: -; d_call: TRBD1; j_call: TRBJ1-2; v_call: TRBV2; cdr3_nt: TGTGCCAGCAGCCCCGGGACAGGGGGTTCGTATGGCTACACCTTC; cdr3_aa: CASSPGTGGSYGYTF
clone_size: once; d_call: -; j_call: TRBJ1-2; v_call: TRBV6-5; cdr3_nt: TGTGCCAGCAGGGAGAGTAACTATGGCTACACCTTC; cdr3_aa: CASRESNYGYTF
clone_size: -; d_call: TRBD1; j_call: TRBJ1-5; v_call: TRBV27; cdr3_nt: TGTGCCAGCAGCAGACAGGGGGATGTTAATCAGCCCCAGCATTTT; cdr3_aa: CASSRQGDVNQPQHF
clone_size: -; d_call: -; j_call: TRBJ2-1; v_call: TRBV7-9; cdr3_nt: TGTGCCAGCAGCTTAGTGGCGGGGTTGCTTCATAATGAGCAGTTCTTC; cdr3_aa: CASSLVAGLLHNEQFF
clone_size: -; d_call: -; j_call: TRBJ1-5; v_call: TRBV9; cdr3_nt: TGTGCCAGCAGCGATGGCATTAGCAATCAGCCCCAGCATTTT; cdr3_aa: CASSDGISNQPQHF
clone_size: -; d_call: -; j_call: TRBJ1-2; v_call: TRBV5-1; cdr3_nt: TGCGCCAGCAGCTTGGCACAGGGCGAGACAATCGGGTATGGCTACACCTTC; cdr3_aa: CASSLAQGETIGYGYTF
clone_size: -; d_call: -; j_call: TRBJ1-1; v_call: TRBV7-9; cdr3_nt: TGTGCCAGCAGAATCACCGGCTCGGGGGCTGAAGCTTTCTTT; cdr3_aa: CASRITGSGAEAFF
clone_size: -; d_call: TRBD2; j_call: TRBJ2-3; v_call: TRBV5-4; cdr3_nt: TGTGCCAGCAGCTTGGCTACTAGCGGACCTAGCACAGATACGCAGTATTTT; cdr3_aa: CASSLATSGPSTDTQYF
clone_size: -; d_call: -; j_call: TRBJ1-5; v_call: TRBV19; cdr3_nt: TGTGCCAGTAGTTTGTACAGGGATCAGCCCCAGCATTTT; cdr3_aa: CASSLYRDQPQHF